The 20 T cell receptor beta chains reported below all come from one sample, sequenced in a study of blood T cell repertoires in COVID-19. Sequencing used immunoSEQ multiplex PCR; TCRdb keeps in-frame clones, though not all of them. Found here are roughly 200,000 clones, 80% to 85% of them singletons; the top ten hold approximately 4.8%. Sequencing was done on a sample of peripheral blood. The receptors were gathered from a man aged 45-65 years with active or convalescent COVID-19.

The chain joins TRBV6-1 to TRBJ2-1; TRBD1 matches 7 bases. This CDR3 has 16 residues. V shed 3 bases and J 0 bases; nucleotides not matched to a gene: 5. Germline assignment: CDR1 MNHNS and CDR2 SASEGT. The CDR3 bases are TGTGCCAGCAGTGACATACAGGGGAGCTCCTACAATGAGCAGTTCTTC. It specifies CASSDIQGSSYNEQFF.

This chain links TRBV30 with TRBJ1-1; 11 nucleotides match TRBD1. Germline V CDR1 and CDR2: GTSNPN, SVGIG (reference sequence). V shed 0 bases, J shed 10 bases, and the junction held 4 bases outside the gene matches. CDR3 length: 13 amino acids. The CDR3 region is CAWSVGQGVGAFF. The CDR3 region has the DNA TGTGCCTGGAGTGTGGGACAGGGGGTGGGAGCTTTCTTT.

In this sample, this clone turned up a few times. Other DNA sequences of this sample code for an identical CDR3. The chain links TRBV7-3 to TRBJ2-3; 8 bases are a match to TRBD2. Looked up from germline, CDR1 is SGHTA and CDR2 is FQGTGA. The CDR3 has 15 residues. With V trimmed by 5 bases and J by 0 bases, 4 bases remained unmatched. Written as DNA, the CDR3 is TGTGCCAGCAGCCTCCTAGCGGGTAGCACAGATACGCAGTATTTT. Its protein is CASSLLAGSTDTQYF.

The table lists this clone with a count of one. The chain carries TRBV7-9 and TRBJ2-5, with D unresolved. The CDR3 totals 13 residues. Trimming took off 3 bases at V and 2 bases at J, with 7 bases between the two ends. Per the germline V gene, CDR1 is SEHNR and CDR2 is FQNEAQ (reference sequence). CDR3 in DNA: TGTGCCAGCAGCTTCTCCGGGCAAGAGACCCAGTACTTC. The encoded protein is CASSFSGQETQYF.

The chain combines TRBV2 with TRBJ1-1; D is possibly TRBD1 (6 bases). This CDR3 has 16 residues. V gave up 2 bases and J gave up 2 bases, with 15 bases separating them. Looked up from germline, CDR1 is SNHLY and CDR2 is FYNNEI. As DNA, the CDR3 is TGTGCCAGCAGTGAAAGGTCGCCAGGGGCAAACACTGAAGCTTTCTTT. It codes for CASSERSPGANTEAFF.

This chain connects TRBV5-1 to TRBJ2-7; tentative D call: TRBD1 (6 bases). Germline assignment: CDR1 SGHRS and CDR2 YFSETQ. The CDR3 length is 14 residues. Trimming cost V 3 bases and J 3 bases, with 13 bases left between them. The CDR3 region is CASSYRDTGYEQYF. The CDR3 DNA sequence: TGCGCCAGCAGCTACCGGGACACAGGCTACGAGCAGTACTTC.

This sequence joins TRBV4-2 and TRBJ2-3; tentatively, D is TRBD2 (6 bases). The CDR3 totals 15 residues. Between the trimmed V and J ends, which lost 4 bases and 1 base, there was a span of 12 bases. Germline V gene sequence: CDR1 LGHNA, CDR2 YNFKEQ. CDR3 sequence (DNA): TGTGCCAGCAGCCTAAGACCTAGCGGCACAGATACGCAGTATTTT. Its protein product is CASSLRPSGTDTQYF.

The chain recombines TRBV24-1 with TRBJ2-7, with D perhaps TRBD1 (6 bases). From germline, CDR1 is KGHDR and CDR2 SFDVKD. V lost 4 bases and J 3 bases, leaving 9 bases between the germline ends. This CDR3 is built from 13 residues. In nucleotides, the CDR3 is TGTGCCACCAGTGACACGGACAGCTACGAGCAGTACTTC. Translated: CATSDTDSYEQYF.

Comment on this clone: Sequence at one end of the junction differs from germline and may be a read error. The chain uses TRBV20-1 and TRBJ2-1; D not resolved. The CDR3 is 10 residues long. Germline CDR1 reads DFQATT; CDR2 reads SNEGSKA (reference sequence). Here the CDR3 reads CSATYHEQFF. CDR3 DNA sequence: TGCAGTGCTACCTACCATGAGCAGTTCTTC.

The chain joins TRBV9 to TRBJ2-3; 12 bases match TRBD2. V was pared by 0 bases and J by 6 bases, with 2 bases of the junction left unmatched. The germline gives CDR1 SGDLS, CDR2 YYNGEE. The CDR3 runs 15 residues. The CDR3 DNA reads TGTGCCAGCAGCGTAGGCACTAGCGGGGGGGATACGCAGTATTTT. Protein: CASSVGTSGGDTQYF.

This CDR3 reads CASSPSAGSTDTQYF. CDR3 coding DNA: TGTGCCAGCTCACCTTCAGCGGGGAGCACAGATACGCAGTATTTT. The V and J genes are TRBV18 and TRBJ2-3; 7 positions match TRBD2. The CDR3 has 15 residues. Trimming removed 3 bases from V and 0 bases from J; junction bases left unmatched: 3. Germline values: CDR1 KGHSH, CDR2 LQKENI.

The chain is built from TRBV12-3 or TRBV12-4 and TRBJ2-7; 7 nucleotides agree with TRBD2. V was clipped by 3 bases and J by 2 bases; unmatched bases: 1. The CDR3 covers 13 residues. The CDR3 spells CASSLAGAYEQYF. The CDR3 nucleotides are TGTGCCAGCAGTTTGGCGGGGGCCTACGAGCAGTACTTC.

The gene calls are TRBV12-3 or TRBV12-4 and TRBJ2-1; tentatively, D is TRBD2 (7 bases). The CDR3 consists of 11 residues. The V end was cut by 3 bases, the J end by 16 bases, with 13 bases between. The CDR3: CASSLAGAPFF. The CDR3 DNA follows: TGTGCCAGCAGTTTGGCGGGGGCCCCTTTCTTC.

The chain links TRBV2 to TRBJ1-2; 8 bases line up with TRBD1. CDR1 and CDR2 from the germline V gene are SNHLY and FYNNEI. V dropped 0 bases and J dropped 4; count of bases not matched to a gene: 7. This CDR3 has 16 amino acids. The CDR3 coding sequence is TGTGCCAGCAGTGAAGCCCGACAGGGGCGAGGCTATGGCTACACCTTC. Protein product: CASSEARQGRGYGYTF.

The chain employs TRBV29-1 and TRBJ1-5; weak D call: TRBD1 (5 bases). V lost 3 bases to trimming and J lost 3 bases, with 9 bases between them. CDR1 is SQVTM, CDR2 ANQGSEA, per germline. The CDR3 covers 13 residues. In DNA, the CDR3 is TGCAGCGTTGACTGGGGGGACAATCAGCCCCAGCATTTT. Protein product: CSVDWGDNQPQHF.

The rearrangement joins TRBV11-2 to TRBJ1-4; no clear D. V was clipped by 5 bases and J by 2 bases, with 9 bases between them. In germline, CDR1 is SGHAT, CDR2 FQNNGV. This CDR3 spans 14 amino acids. The CDR3 is CASSPVFTNEKLFF. The CDR3 nucleotides are TGTGCCAGCAGCCCCGTCTTCACTAATGAAAAACTGTTTTTT.

The chain combines TRBV4-1 with TRBJ1-6; the D gene is possibly TRBD1 (6 bases). The CDR3 is made up of 14 amino acids. V was trimmed by 0 bases and J by 9 bases, leaving 9 bases between them. Germline V lookup: CDR1 MGHRA, CDR2 YSYEKL. Here the CDR3 DNA reads TGCGCCAGCAGCCAAGATGAGGGGGTTTCACCCCTCCACTTT. It yields the protein CASSQDEGVSPLHF.

This clone occurred once. The chain employs TRBV27 and TRBJ1-5; TRBD1 agrees at 9 bases. Looked up from germline, CDR1 is MNHEY and CDR2 is SMNVEV (reference sequence). V lost 2 bases and J lost 6; bases outside the gene matches: 5. The CDR3 totals 15 residues. The CDR3 reads CASSLGGQGGQPQHF. CDR3 coding DNA: TGTGCCAGCAGTTTAGGGGGACAGGGCGGTCAGCCCCAGCATTTT.

V is TRBV6-1 and J is TRBJ2-5, with TRBD2 identical over 12 bases. V shed 1 base and J 4 bases; nucleotides not matched to a gene: 4. The CDR3 contains 16 residues. Germline CDR1 is MNHNS and CDR2 is SASEGT. The CDR3: CASSEVPLAGGETQYF. The CDR3, as DNA: TGTGCCAGCAGTGAAGTCCCACTAGCGGGGGGAGAGACCCAGTACTTC.

The chain has TRBV18 and TRBJ2-6, with a possible D match to TRBD1 (6 bases). The V end was cut by 3 bases, the J end by 0 bases, with 15 bases between. The CDR3 length is 18 residues. Germline V gene sequence: CDR1 KGHSH, CDR2 LQKENI. CDR3 nucleotide sequence: TGTGCCAGCTCACCGACGAGGGGGACGATCTCTGGGGCCAACGTCCTGACTTTC. Translation: CASSPTRGTISGANVLTF.